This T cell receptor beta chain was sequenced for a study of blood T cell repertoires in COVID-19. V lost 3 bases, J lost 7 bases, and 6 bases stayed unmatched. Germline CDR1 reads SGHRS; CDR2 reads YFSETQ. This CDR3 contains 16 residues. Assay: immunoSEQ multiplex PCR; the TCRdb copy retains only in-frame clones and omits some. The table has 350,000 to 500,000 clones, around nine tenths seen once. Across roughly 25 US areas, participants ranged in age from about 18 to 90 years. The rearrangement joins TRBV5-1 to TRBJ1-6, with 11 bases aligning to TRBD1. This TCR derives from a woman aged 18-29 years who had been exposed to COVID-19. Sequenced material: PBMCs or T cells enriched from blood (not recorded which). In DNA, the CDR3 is TGCGCCAGCAGCTATTATCGGGACAGGGGGAATTCACCCCTCCACTTT. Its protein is CASSYYRDRGNSPLHF.